Sequencing of this T cell receptor beta chain was carried out in a study of cytomegalovirus exposure and HLA in healthy donors. Study-wide results and limits: A prior analysis recorded that most TCR beta V segments were productive about 87% or about 30% of the time. For most subjects, TCR beta sequences were reported to predict HLA-A and HLA-B alleles with accuracy.

Of note for this clone: Its antigen is not identified.

The CDR3 is 17 residues long. With 0 bases removed from V and 2 bases from J, the gap between germline ends came to 12 bases. CDR1 and CDR2 (germline): SGHRS, YFSETQ. The PCR ran on 60 Vbeta and 13 Jbeta primers. Data came from immunoSEQ multiplex PCR; TCRdb stores just in-frame clones and leaves some out. The table lists more than 90,000 clones, 65% of them singletons. Sample: PBMCs. V and J are TRBV5-1 and TRBJ2-6, with D tentatively TRBD1 (5 bases). The sequence was obtained from a boy under 18 in good health and CMV-seropositive. The CDR3 sequence: CASSLAVTETGANVLTF. The DNA for the CDR3 is TGCGCCAGCAGCTTGGCCGTGACAGAGACTGGGGCCAACGTCCTGACTTTC.